These T cell receptor beta chains were read from a single sample in a study of CD8 T cells in Susac syndrome. TCRdb reprocessed the immunoSEQ multiplex PCR reads with MiXCR, giving one entry per CDR3 protein. The sample lists about 160,000 distinct CDR3 sequences; less than 95% were seen once. Sample: CD4+ T cells from PBMCs. Receptors were obtained from a human donor with multiple sclerosis. CDR3s include the opening cysteine and the closing phenylalanine or tryptophan. The D gene is left open where the match is weak. The listing skips clone size in some rows; elsewhere it reads once, few, many or a size class.

>NA|TRBJ2-1|TRBV29-1|TRBD2
CSVETGTSTGYNEQFF
TGCAGCGTTGAAACGGGGACTAGTACAGGCTACAATGAGCAGTTCTTC
>NA|TRBJ2-5|TRBV5-1|NA
CASSLAYQETQYF
TGCGCCAGCAGCCTAGCGTACCAAGAGACCCAGTACTTC
>NA|TRBJ2-7|TRBV12-3/TRBV12-4|NA
CASSAGQLYEQYF
TGTGCCAGCAGTGCGGGACAGCTCTACGAGCAGTACTTC
>NA|TRBJ1-5|TRBV4-2|NA
CASRPTLDSNQPQHF
TGTGCCAGCAGACCCACGCTTGATAGCAATCAGCCCCAGCATTTT
>NA|TRBJ2-5|TRBV7-9|TRBD2
CASSPRGSGSIETQYF
TGTGCCAGCAGCCCGCGGGGGAGCGGGAGCATCGAGACCCAGTACTTC
>NA|TRBJ1-2|TRBV7-9|NA
CASSPGSGYTF
TGTGCCAGCAGCCCGGGGTCTGGCTACACCTTC
>few|TRBJ2-5|TRBV24-1|NA
CATSDPSQETQYF
TGTGCCACCAGTGATCCCTCTCAAGAGACCCAGTACTTC
>NA|TRBJ2-5|TRBV20-1|TRBD2
CSASPPGTSGRPRQETQYF
TGCAGTGCTAGTCCCCCGGGGACTAGCGGGAGGCCCAGACAAGAGACCCAGTACTTC
>NA|TRBJ1-1|TRBV18|NA
CASSQAVGASNTEAFF
TGTGCCAGCTCACAAGCGGTAGGGGCTAGTAACACTGAAGCTTTCTTT
>once|TRBJ2-4|TRBV2|NA
CASSGGSGVIIQYF
TGTGCCAGCAGTGGAGGATCGGGAGTTATCATTCAGTACTTC
>NA|TRBJ1-1|TRBV30|NA
CAWSLGPHTEAFF
TGTGCCTGGTCCCTAGGGCCCCACACTGAAGCTTTCTTT
>NA|TRBJ2-1|TRBV6-5|TRBD2
CASSSEYSQRERVNEQFF
TGTGCCAGCAGTTCAGAATATAGCCAGCGGGAGAGGGTGAATGAGCAGTTCTTC
>NA|TRBJ1-2|TRBV18|NA
CASSPSGQSINYGYTF
TGTGCCAGCTCACCGTCTGGACAGAGTATTAACTATGGCTACACCTTC
>NA|TRBJ2-7|TRBV9|NA
CASSVISGREQYF
TGTGCCAGCAGCGTCATTTCAGGGAGGGAGCAGTACTTC
>once|TRBJ2-2|TRBV7-9|TRBD2
CASSLGGGLAVTGELFF
TGTGCCAGCAGCTTAGGCGGTGGCCTAGCGGTCACCGGGGAGCTGTTTTTT
>NA|TRBJ2-1|TRBV30|NA
CAWSVRISGNNEQFF
TGTGCCTGGAGTGTACGGATTAGCGGTAACAATGAGCAGTTCTTC
>NA|TRBJ2-2|TRBV20-1|NA
CSAKGGWDTGELFF
TGCAGTGCTAAAGGGGGATGGGACACCGGGGAGCTGTTTTTT
>NA|TRBJ2-1|TRBV2|TRBD2
CASSEAGTSGSEQFF
TGTGCCAGCAGTGAAGCCGGGACTAGCGGGAGTGAGCAGTTCTTC
>NA|TRBJ1-2|TRBV7-2|NA
CASSLFGDGYTF
TGTGCCAGCAGCTTATTTGGAGATGGCTACACCTTC
>once|TRBJ1-1|TRBV5-1|NA
CASSLEREREAFF
TGCGCCAGCAGCTTGGAGCGGGAGCGGGAAGCTTTCTTT
>NA|TRBJ1-2|TRBV18|NA
CASSPTTGTPNYGYTF
TGTGCCAGCTCACCAACTACCGGGACGCCTAACTATGGCTACACCTTC
>NA|TRBJ2-1|TRBV20-1|TRBD1
CSASLPQGLTYNEQFF
TGCAGTGCTAGTCTACCACAGGGGCTCACCTACAATGAGCAGTTCTTC
>NA|TRBJ2-1|TRBV30|NA
CAWSVLRYEQFF
TGTGCCTGGAGTGTACTGCGTTATGAGCAGTTCTTC
>NA|TRBJ2-3|TRBV4-2|TRBD2
CASSRKGTGGADTQYF
TGTGCCAGCAGCCGGAAGGGGACGGGAGGTGCAGATACGCAGTATTTT
>NA|TRBJ2-1|TRBV7-9|TRBD1
CASSLTGRGRNEQFF
TGTGCCAGCAGCCTCACAGGAAGGGGGCGGAATGAGCAGTTCTTC
>NA|TRBJ1-1|TRBV6-1|NA
CATAGRTEAFF
TGTGCCACGGCCGGACGGACGGAAGCTTTCTTT
>NA|TRBJ2-5|TRBV5-4|NA
CASSLGTIQETQYF
TGTGCCAGCAGCTTGGGGACTATCCAAGAGACCCAGTACTTC
>NA|TRBJ2-7|TRBV30|NA
CAWSVRRGGYEQYF
TGTGCCTGGAGTGTACGGAGGGGGGGCTACGAGCAGTACTTC
>NA|TRBJ2-7|TRBV5-4|TRBD2
CASSLEKSGSYEQYF
TGTGCCAGCAGCTTGGAGAAGAGCGGGAGCTACGAGCAGTACTTC
>NA|TRBJ2-1|TRBV6-4|NA
CASAERKRDRMYNEQFF
TGTGCCAGCGCCGAACGAAAGCGGGACAGGATGTACAATGAGCAGTTCTTC
>NA|TRBJ2-1|TRBV6-1|TRBD1
CASQAQGYNEQFF
TGTGCCAGCCAAGCACAGGGGTATAATGAGCAGTTCTTC
>NA|TRBJ2-2|TRBV25-1|NA
CASSDPRRDTGELFF
TGTGCCAGCAGTGACCCGAGACGGGACACCGGGGAGCTGTTTTTT
>NA|TRBJ1-4|TRBV20-1|TRBD1
CSARIQGTNEKLFF
TGCAGTGCTAGAATACAGGGGACTAATGAAAAACTGTTTTTT
>NA|TRBJ2-5|TRBV5-1|NA
CASSLERAETQYF
TGCGCCAGCAGCTTGGAAAGGGCGGAGACCCAGTACTTC
>NA|TRBJ2-1|TRBV7-9|TRBD2
CASSLALAEHNEQFF
TGTGCCAGCAGCTTAGCACTAGCGGAACACAATGAGCAGTTCTTC
>NA|TRBJ2-7|TRBV5-1|NA
CASSEWGASREQYF
TGCGCCAGCTCCGAATGGGGGGCCTCGAGAGAGCAGTACTTC
>NA|TRBJ2-7|TRBV12-3/TRBV12-4|TRBD2
CASSSGKRYEQYF
TGTGCCAGCAGTAGCGGGAAACGCTACGAGCAGTACTTC
>NA|TRBJ1-1|TRBV6-5|NA
CASRYTGSLNTEAFF
TGTGCCAGCAGATACACGGGCAGCTTGAACACTGAAGCTTTCTTT
>once|TRBJ1-1|TRBV15|TRBD1
CATSARQGSAEAFF
TGTGCCACCAGCGCCCGACAGGGATCAGCTGAAGCTTTCTTT
>NA|TRBJ2-2|TRBV7-3|NA
CASSLGQPNTGELFF
TGTGCCAGCAGCTTGGGGCAGCCGAACACCGGGGAGCTGTTTTTT
>NA|TRBJ2-7|TRBV18|NA
CASSPPSGPYEQYF
TGTGCCAGCTCACCACCGTCAGGGCCCTACGAGCAGTACTTC
>NA|TRBJ2-7|TRBV30|TRBD2
CAWSGGGEQYF
TGTGCCTGGTCCGGGGGGGGAGAGCAGTACTTC
>NA|TRBJ2-5|TRBV5-1|TRBD1
CASSSDRSTQETQYF
TGCGCCAGCAGCTCGGACAGGAGCACCCAAGAGACCCAGTACTTC
>NA|TRBJ2-7|TRBV7-9|NA
CASSLGLYGNRSYEQYF
TGTGCCAGCAGCTTAGGACTGTACGGTAACCGATCCTACGAGCAGTACTTC
>NA|TRBJ1-4|TRBV5-1|NA
CASTTGRTSEKLFF
TGCGCCAGCACCACGGGGAGGACGAGTGAAAAACTGTTTTTT
>NA|TRBJ2-4|TRBV6-5|NA
CASSYMLRGKNIQYF
TGTGCCAGCAGTTACATGCTTCGGGGTAAAAACATTCAGTACTTC
>NA|TRBJ1-2|TRBV5-4|NA
CASSSYGANYGYTF
TGTGCCAGCAGCTCCTATGGGGCTAACTATGGCTACACCTTC
>NA|TRBJ2-7|TRBV29-1|NA
CSVEDQGAGGGQYF
TGCAGCGTTGAAGATCAGGGCGCAGGAGGAGGGCAGTACTTC
>NA|TRBJ2-1|TRBV7-2|TRBD1
CASSMQTGYNEQFF
TGTGCCAGCAGCATGCAGACAGGGTACAATGAGCAGTTCTTC
>NA|TRBJ1-1|TRBV5-1|TRBD1
CASSFWTGPNTEAFF
TGCGCCAGCAGCTTCTGGACAGGGCCCAACACTGAAGCTTTCTTT
>NA|TRBJ2-1|TRBV28|TRBD2
CASSDLAGGVNEQFF
TGTGCCAGCAGTGATCTAGCGGGAGGGGTTAATGAGCAGTTCTTC
>few|TRBJ2-7|TRBV28|NA
CASSWSYEQYF
TGTGCCAGCAGTTGGAGTTACGAGCAGTACTTC
>NA|TRBJ1-1|TRBV30|NA
CAWSPDGTSEAFF
TGTGCCTGGAGTCCGGACGGAACGTCAGAAGCTTTCTTT
>NA|TRBJ1-5|TRBV6-5|NA
CASKKQSDQPQHF
TGTGCCAGCAAGAAACAATCCGATCAGCCCCAGCATTTT